This entry describes one TCR beta chain. Original processing methods: Nucleated cell number was recorded as an estimate derived from reference gene primer amplification. Some clones are missing from TCRdb's copy, which holds only in-frame ones; the method was immunoSEQ multiplex PCR. Clonal size and the V and J genes are those of that table, whereas D and trimming came from the DNA. The table includes roughly 150,000 clones, 75% to 85% detected once. This sample is part of a study of blood T cell repertoires in COVID-19. About the research overall: The United States, Italy and Spain were the sources of the acute and convalescent COVID-19 samples. PBMCs, B-cell-depleted T cells, or T cells provided the cDNA or gDNA that made up the material.

The CDR3 loop spans 17 amino acids. CDR1 MGHRA and CDR2 YSYEKL come from the germline V gene. The V gene end was trimmed by 4 bases and the J gene end by 2 bases; junction bases not matched to a gene: 6. The sequence derives from a man between 60 and 70 years old with acute or convalescent COVID-19. V gene TRBV4-1 combines with J gene TRBJ1-3; TRBD1 aligns across 12 bases. Sample: peripheral blood. CDR3 nucleotide sequence: TGCGCCAGCAGCCGCCCGGGACAGGGGGCGCCTGGAAACACCATATATTTT. Protein product: CASSRPGQGAPGNTIYF.